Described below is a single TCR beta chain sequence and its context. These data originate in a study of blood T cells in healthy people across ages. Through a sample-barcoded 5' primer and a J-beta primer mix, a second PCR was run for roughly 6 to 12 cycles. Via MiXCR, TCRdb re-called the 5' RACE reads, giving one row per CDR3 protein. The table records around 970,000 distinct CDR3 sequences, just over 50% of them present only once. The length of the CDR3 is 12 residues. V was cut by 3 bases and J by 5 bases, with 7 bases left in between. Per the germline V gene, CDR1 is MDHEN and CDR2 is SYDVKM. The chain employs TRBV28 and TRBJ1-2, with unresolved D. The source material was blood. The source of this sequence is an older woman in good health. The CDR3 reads CASSFVFYGYTF. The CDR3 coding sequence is TGTGCCAGCAGTTTCGTCTTTTATGGCTACACCTTC.